This T cell receptor (beta chain) was identified in a study of T cells in Graves' hyperthyroidism and ophthalmopathy. Study in general: It was at initial diagnosis, before any treatment, that peripheral blood was collected.

Study results and limitations: Ophthalmopathy and stable hyperthyroidism were told apart by a 13 V-J model. Most expanded thyroid clonotypes above 0.001 also appeared in blood.

Amplified TCR beta CDR3 regions came from RNA transcripts. First-round RT-PCR of the TCR CDR3 relied on the HTBI primer set. Using its own MiXCR run on the multiplex PCR reads, TCRdb lists one record per CDR3 protein. The sample lists some 600,000 distinct CDR3 sequences, more than 11% occurring once. V lost 2 bases, J lost 2 bases, and 11 bases lay in between. Germline V CDR1 and CDR2: MNHEY, SVGAGI. The CDR3 consists of 15 residues. This clonotype was seen at least ten times. Its antigen is as yet unknown. V and J are TRBV6-5 and TRBJ2-3, with D maybe TRBD2 (5 bases). The TCR was taken from a woman younger than 45 with Graves' hyperthyroidism that later progressed to Graves' ophthalmopathy. The sample taken for sequencing was blood. The CDR3 sequence is CASSYRGWDTDTQYF. CDR3 in DNA: TGTGCCAGCAGTTACCGCGGGTGGGACACAGATACGCAGTATTTT.